These 14 T cell receptor beta chains share one sample of origin, sequenced in a study of shared clonotypes between healthy human individuals. Sequencing was performed with immunoSEQ multiplex PCR; in TCRdb, only in-frame clones are kept and a portion is missing. The data contain over 1.5 million clones, nearly 99% of them singletons. Sample: naive CD4+ T cells sorted from blood. This sample's subset: CD45RA+ positively selected. These receptors were obtained from a man aged 25 to 40 in good health.

The chain recombines TRBV7-2 with TRBJ2-3; D is unclear. CDR3 length: 13 residues. Germline V lookup: CDR1 SGHTA, CDR2 FQGNSA. Trimming stripped 1 base from V and 6 bases from J, with 8 bases between. CDR3 DNA: TGTGCCAGCAGCTTAGGGTTGCGCGATACGCAGTATTTT. This codes for CASSLGLRDTQYF.

The rearrangement uses TRBV10-3 and TRBJ2-1; TRBD2 might be the D (5 bases). Looked up from germline, CDR1 is ENHRY and CDR2 is SYGVKD. V was clipped by 0 bases and J by 2 bases, with 11 bases between them. This CDR3 comprises 16 residues. CDR3 DNA: TGTGCCATCAGTGAGTCGTGGACTCCCCCCTACAATGAGCAGTTCTTC. Translating gives CAISESWTPPYNEQFF.

V usage is TRBV10-3 and J usage is TRBJ2-3; tentatively, D is TRBD1 or TRBD2 (5 bases each). Germline V gene data show CDR1 as ENHRY and CDR2 as SYGVKD. The CDR3 sequence is 14 residues long. The ends were cut back, 4 bases at V and 5 bases at J, with 13 bases in the middle. The CDR3 bases are TGTGCCATCAGTGTTTGGGGGTCTGGAGATACGCAGTATTTT. Translating it yields CAISVWGSGDTQYF.

This clone was found once. The chain joins TRBV5-4 to TRBJ1-1; 8 bases agree with TRBD1. The junction had 10 bases not matched to a gene; V was cut back by 4 bases and J by 5 bases. There are 15 residues in the CDR3. Germline V gene sequence: CDR1 SGHNT, CDR2 YYREEE (reference sequence). This chain's CDR3 is CASSAEGQGWTEAFF. CDR3 bases: TGTGCCAGCAGCGCGGAAGGACAGGGATGGACTGAAGCTTTCTTT.

The genes are TRBV4-1 and TRBJ1-5; tentative D call: TRBD1 (5 bases). The germline V and J ends were trimmed by 4 bases and 0 bases, with 10 bases remaining between them. This CDR3 region has 15 residues. CDR1 and CDR2 (germline): MGHRA, YSYEKL. For the CDR3, the DNA is TGCGCCAGCAGCCCCCGACAGTATAGCAATCAGCCCCAGCATTTT. This gives the protein CASSPRQYSNQPQHF.

The gene calls are TRBV29-1 and TRBJ2-7; 7 positions match TRBD1. Trimming took 2 bases from V and 2 from J; bases not matched to a gene: 6. Germline CDR1 reads SQVTM; CDR2 reads ANQGSEA. The CDR3 runs 14 residues. CDR3 DNA: TGCAGCGTTGAAAAGACAGGGACCCCCTACGAGCAGTACTTC. It translates to CSVEKTGTPYEQYF.

J is TRBJ1-4 and V is TRBV7-8; 9 positions agree with TRBD1. The V segment lost 2 bases and the J segment 7 bases; nucleotides outside the gene matches: 23. CDR3 length: 21 residues. Germline V gene data show CDR1 as SGHVS and CDR2 as FQNEAQ. Here the CDR3 DNA reads TGTGCCAGCAGCTTACCGAGGTTTGCTACCGGGACAGGGAAGACGCTTGAAAAACTGTTTTTT. Protein: CASSLPRFATGTGKTLEKLFF.

This chain links TRBV2 with TRBJ2-1, with D perhaps TRBD2 (6 bases). The CDR3 spans 14 residues. Trimming took 6 bases from V and 9 from J, leaving 18 bases between them. Germline V gives CDR1 SNHLY, CDR2 FYNNEI. CDR3 sequence: CASSVTSTESEQFF. The CDR3 nucleotides read TGTGCCAGCAGCGTGACTAGTACTGAGAGTGAGCAGTTCTTC.

Of note for this clone: Other DNA sequences of this sample code for an identical CDR3. The chain recombines TRBV5-1 with TRBJ2-7; 8 bases fit TRBD2. The germline V gene encodes CDR1 SGHRS and CDR2 YFSETQ. The CDR3 consists of 15 residues. V gave up 1 base and J gave up 0 bases; unmatched junction bases: 3. CDR3 residues: CASSLLSGSSYEQYF. CDR3 DNA sequence: TGCGCCAGCAGCTTGCTAAGCGGGAGCTCCTACGAGCAGTACTTC.

A note on this clone: One junction end does not reproduce the germline sequence, and a read error may be involved. The V call is TRBV6-1, the J call TRBJ2-1, with D perhaps TRBD1 or TRBD2 (5 bases each). Germline V gene sequence: CDR1 MNHNS, CDR2 SASEGT. The CDR3 is 12 amino acids. CDR3 region: CASSEFRGDRVF. In DNA, the CDR3 is TGTGCCAGCAGTGAATTCCGAGGGGATAGGGTCTTC.

The chain is built from TRBV28 and TRBJ2-6; D gene unclear. Trimming cost V 4 bases and J 1 base, with 14 bases left between them. The CDR3 has 17 residues. In germline, CDR1 is MDHEN, CDR2 SYDVKM. Written as DNA, the CDR3 is TGTGCCAGCAGTTCAAGTGGCTCAAGTTCTGGGGCCAACGTCCTGACTTTC. Translated, it gives CASSSSGSSSGANVLTF.

The genes are TRBV5-1 and TRBJ2-7; D call uncertain. Germline V gene lookup returns CDR1 SGHRS and CDR2 YFSETQ. V lost 0 bases and J lost 5, with 15 bases in between. The CDR3 runs 15 residues. CDR3 sequence: CASSLGVVYTHEQYF. The CDR3 DNA is TGCGCCAGCAGCTTGGGGGTAGTTTATACCCACGAGCAGTACTTC. Full variable domain (missing parts from reference TRBV5-1 and TRBJ2-7): KAGVTQTPRYLIKTRGQQVTLSCSPISGHRSVSWYQQTPGQGLQFLFEYFSETQRNKGNFPGRFSGRQFSNSRSEMNVSTLELGDSALYLCASSLGVVYTHEQYFGPGTRLTVT.

The V and J genes are TRBV6-1 and TRBJ2-7; 9 bases map to TRBD1. CDR1 is MNHNS, CDR2 SASEGT, per germline. J gave up 6 bases and V 5 bases, and 11 bases lay outside the gene matches. There are 15 residues in the CDR3. In DNA, the CDR3 is TGTGCCAGCAGTACCTCCGGGACAGGGATAGGCGAGCAGTACTTC. It translates to CASSTSGTGIGEQYF.

The V call is TRBV10-3, the J call TRBJ1-3, with a possible D match to TRBD1 (6 bases). CDR1 ENHRY and CDR2 SYGVKD come from the germline V gene. Trimming left V 3 bases short and J 4 bases short, with 16 bases between. The CDR3 runs to 16 residues. The CDR3 reads CAISDPSGETGNTIYF. CDR3 coding DNA: TGTGCCATCAGTGATCCGTCAGGGGAGACAGGAAACACCATATATTTT.